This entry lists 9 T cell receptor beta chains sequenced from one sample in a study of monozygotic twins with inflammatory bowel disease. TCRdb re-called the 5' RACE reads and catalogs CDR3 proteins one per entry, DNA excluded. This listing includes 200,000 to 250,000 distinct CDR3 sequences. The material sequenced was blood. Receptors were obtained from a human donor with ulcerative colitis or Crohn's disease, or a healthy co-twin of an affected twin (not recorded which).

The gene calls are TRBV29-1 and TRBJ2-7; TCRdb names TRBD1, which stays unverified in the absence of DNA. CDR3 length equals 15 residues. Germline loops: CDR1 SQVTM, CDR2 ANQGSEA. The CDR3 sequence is CSVEHREAETYEQYF.

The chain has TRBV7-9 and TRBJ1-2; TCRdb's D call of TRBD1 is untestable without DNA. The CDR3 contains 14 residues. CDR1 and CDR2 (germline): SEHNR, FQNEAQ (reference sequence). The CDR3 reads CASSPGDRGNGYTF.

This CDR3 is CASSLSAGGYGYTF. V is TRBV7-9 and J is TRBJ1-2; the D call of TRBD1 rests on TCRdb alone, since no DNA is present to check it. This CDR3 contains 14 residues. Germline assignment: CDR1 SEHNR and CDR2 FQNEAQ (reference sequence).

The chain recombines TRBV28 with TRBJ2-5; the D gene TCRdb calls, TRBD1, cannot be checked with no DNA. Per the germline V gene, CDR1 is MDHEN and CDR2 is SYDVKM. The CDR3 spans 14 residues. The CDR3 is CASSSGGTQETQYF.

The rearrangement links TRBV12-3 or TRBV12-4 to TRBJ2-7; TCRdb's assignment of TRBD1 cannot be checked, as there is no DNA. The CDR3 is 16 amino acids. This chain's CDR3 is CASSLAPGPPQLEQYF.

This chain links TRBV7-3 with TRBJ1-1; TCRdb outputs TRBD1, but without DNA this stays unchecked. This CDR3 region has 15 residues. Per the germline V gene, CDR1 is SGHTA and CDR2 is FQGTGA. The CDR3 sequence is CASSLFGTGGTEAFF. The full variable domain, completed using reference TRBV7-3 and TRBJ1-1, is GAGVSQTPSNKVTEKGKYVELRCDPISGHTALYWYRQSLGQGPEFLIYFQGTGAADDSGLPNDRFFAVRPEGSVSTLKIQRTERGDSAVYLCASSLFGTGGTEAFFGQGTRLTVV.

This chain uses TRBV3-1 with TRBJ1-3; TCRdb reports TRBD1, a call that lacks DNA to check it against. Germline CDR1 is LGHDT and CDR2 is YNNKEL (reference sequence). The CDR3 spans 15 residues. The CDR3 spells CASSPPRGWGNTIYF.

This CDR3 is CASPLGQSPLNTEAFF. This chain uses TRBV5-1 with TRBJ1-1; with no DNA, the TCRdb D assignment of TRBD1 cannot be verified. The CDR3 is made up of 16 amino acids. Looked up from germline, CDR1 is SGHRS and CDR2 is YFSETQ.

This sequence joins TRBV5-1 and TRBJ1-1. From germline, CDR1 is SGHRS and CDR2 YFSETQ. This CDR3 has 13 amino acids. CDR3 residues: CASSLAGSTEAFF. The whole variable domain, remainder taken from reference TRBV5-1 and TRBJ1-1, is KAGVTQTPRYLIKTRGQQVTLSCSPISGHRSVSWYQQTPGQGLQFLFEYFSETQRNKGNFPGRFSGRQFSNSRSEMNVSTLELGDSALYLCASSLAGSTEAFFGQGTRLTVV.